This T cell receptor beta chain was sequenced in a study of type 1 regulatory T cells (dated by TCRdb to the early 2020s). Background on the whole study: The study characterized an in vitro protocol that generated a Tr1-enriched, alloantigen-specific CD4 T cell product named T-allo10. T-allo10 was being evaluated clinically in patients with hematological malignancies who were receiving allogeneic hematopoietic stem cell transplantation.

As for this clonotype: Its recognized antigen is unknown. No base quality information exists; no much larger clone differs at one position.

There are 11 amino acids in the CDR3, from cysteine to phenylalanine inclusive. Only CDR3 DNA is held: 33 bases, read in frame from base 1. V loses 0 bases, J loses 14 bases, and the germline ends lie 5 bases apart. According to the germline V gene (reference sequence), CDR1 reads LGHDT and CDR2 reads YNNKEL. The data were produced on an Illumina MiSeq. Clones were called with MiXCR by TCRdb after fastp trimmed the public reads at Q25, and only in-frame beta chains were retained. All rows with the same CDR3 protein become a single entry with the most common DNA and genes. The sample table holds 90,000 to 100,000 distinct CDR3 sequences, of which roughly a third were seen once. Jointly, the top ten make up 2% to 2.5% of the sample.

The rearrangement combines TRBV3-1 with TRBJ1-6; the D gene remains uncertain. What was sequenced was CD4+ T cells, either the whole sample or a sorted fraction (not recorded which). The sequence was obtained from a human donor in good health. DNA sequence: TGTGCCAGCAGCCAAGAGGAAACCCTCCACTTT. It codes for CASSQEETLHF.